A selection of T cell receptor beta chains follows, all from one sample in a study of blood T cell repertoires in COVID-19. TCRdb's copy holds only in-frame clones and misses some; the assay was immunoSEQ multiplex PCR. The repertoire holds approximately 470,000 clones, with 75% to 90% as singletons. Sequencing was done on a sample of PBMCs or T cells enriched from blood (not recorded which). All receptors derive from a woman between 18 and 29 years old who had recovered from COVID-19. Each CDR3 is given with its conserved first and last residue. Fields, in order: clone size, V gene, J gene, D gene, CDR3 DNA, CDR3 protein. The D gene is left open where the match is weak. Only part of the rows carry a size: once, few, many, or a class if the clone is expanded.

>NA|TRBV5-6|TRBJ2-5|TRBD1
TGTGCCAGCAGCTTGTACAGGGGCCCGGGTGGAGAGACCCAGTACTTC
CASSLYRGPGGETQYF
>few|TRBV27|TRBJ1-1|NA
TGTGCCAGCAGTCGCCGGACTGGTGAAGCTTTCTTT
CASSRRTGEAFF
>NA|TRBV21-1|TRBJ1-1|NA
TGTGCCAGCAGCAAAGAAGTTGGACAGGGTCGGGCCGAGGGTGAAGCTTTCTTT
CASSKEVGQGRAEGEAFF
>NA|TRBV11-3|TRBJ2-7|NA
TGTGCCAGCAGCTTAGAAGGAACTAGTACGGAGCAGTACTTC
CASSLEGTSTEQYF
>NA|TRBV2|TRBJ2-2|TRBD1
TGTGCCAGCAGTGTAGCCCGGGACAGGGACACCGGGGAGCTGTTTTTT
CASSVARDRDTGELFF
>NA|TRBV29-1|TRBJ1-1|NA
TGCAGCGTTTCCGGACAGTGGGGGACTGAAGCTTTCTTT
CSVSGQWGTEAFF
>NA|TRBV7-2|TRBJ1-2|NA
TGTGCCAGCAGCTTAGGGTCCGGTCTTGGCTACACCTTC
CASSLGSGLGYTF
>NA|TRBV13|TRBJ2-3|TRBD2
TGTGCCAGCAGCTTAGGACTAGCGGGGTCCACAGATACGCAGTATTTT
CASSLGLAGSTDTQYF
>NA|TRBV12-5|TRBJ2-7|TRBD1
TGTGCTAGTGTCGACAGGGGTCCCCTCTCCGAGCAGTACTTC
CASVDRGPLSEQYF
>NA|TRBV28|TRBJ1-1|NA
TGTGCCAGCAGTTTGAAGAGGACTGAAGCTTTCTTT
CASSLKRTEAFF
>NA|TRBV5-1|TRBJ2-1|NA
TGCGCCAGCAGCTTGGGACCGACAGACAATGAGCAGTTCTTC
CASSLGPTDNEQFF
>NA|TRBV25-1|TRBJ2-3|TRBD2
TGTGCCAGCAGTGAAGGGGGGGGTGCGACAGATACGCAGTATTTT
CASSEGGGATDTQYF
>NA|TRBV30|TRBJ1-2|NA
TGTGCCTGGAGGTCCCAGATAACTAACTATGGCTACACCTTC
CAWRSQITNYGYTF
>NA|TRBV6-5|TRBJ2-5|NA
TGTGCCAGCATCCTCCGGGGGGCCGGGGAGACCCAGTACTTC
CASILRGAGETQYF
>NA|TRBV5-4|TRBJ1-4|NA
TGTGCCAGCAGCGAGGGACTGGGAGGTAATGAAAAACTGTTTTTT
CASSEGLGGNEKLFF
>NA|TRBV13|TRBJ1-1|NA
TGTGCCAGCAGCCCGCCGACAGGAGTGAACACTGAAGCTTTCTTT
CASSPPTGVNTEAFF
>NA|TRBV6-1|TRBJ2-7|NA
TGTGCCAGCAGTGAGTTTAACAGGGAGTACGAGCAGTACTTC
CASSEFNREYEQYF
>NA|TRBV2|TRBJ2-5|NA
TGTGCCAGCAGTGGGGAGGACTTAGAAGGGACCCAGTACTTC
CASSGEDLEGTQYF
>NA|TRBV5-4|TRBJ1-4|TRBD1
TGTGCCAGCAGCTTTGACAGGGTGGGGGAAAAACTGTTTTTT
CASSFDRVGEKLFF
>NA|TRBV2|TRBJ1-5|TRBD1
TGTGCCAGCACTCGGGACAGGGTTGCCAATCAGCCCCAGCATTTT
CASTRDRVANQPQHF
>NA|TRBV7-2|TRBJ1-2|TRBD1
TGTGCCAGCAGCGAGGGACAGAACTATGGCTACACCTTC
CASSEGQNYGYTF
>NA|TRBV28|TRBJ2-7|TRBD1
TGTGCGACCTTTTATGGGACAGGGAGTCGGGAGCAGTACTTC
CATFYGTGSREQYF
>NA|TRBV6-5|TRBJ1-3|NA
TGTGCCAGCAGCCGAGGTTGGAGAGGGAACACCATATATTTT
CASSRGWRGNTIYF
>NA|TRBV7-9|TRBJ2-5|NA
TGTGCCAGCAGCTTAGGATTCGGACAGCCCGATGAGTACTTC
CASSLGFGQPDEYF
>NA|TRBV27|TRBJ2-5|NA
TGTGCCAGCAGTACAAGACTAGGGCGATACCAAGAGACCCAGTACTTC
CASSTRLGRYQETQYF
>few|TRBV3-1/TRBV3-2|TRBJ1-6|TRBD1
TGCGCGACACAGGGGCTGGGATCACCCCTCCACTTT
CATQGLGSPLHF
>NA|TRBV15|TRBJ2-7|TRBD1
TGTGCCACCAGCAGGGGACAGGGTGGGAGCTCCTACGAGCAGTACTTC
CATSRGQGGSSYEQYF
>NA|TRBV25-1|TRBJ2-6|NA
TGTGCCAGCAGTGCCCTGGCCAACATCGCTGGGGCCAACGTCCTGACTTTC
CASSALANIAGANVLTF
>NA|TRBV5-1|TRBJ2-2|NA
TGCGCCAGCAGCCATCCGGGAGAGGCGCTGGAGCTGTTTTTT
CASSHPGEALELFF